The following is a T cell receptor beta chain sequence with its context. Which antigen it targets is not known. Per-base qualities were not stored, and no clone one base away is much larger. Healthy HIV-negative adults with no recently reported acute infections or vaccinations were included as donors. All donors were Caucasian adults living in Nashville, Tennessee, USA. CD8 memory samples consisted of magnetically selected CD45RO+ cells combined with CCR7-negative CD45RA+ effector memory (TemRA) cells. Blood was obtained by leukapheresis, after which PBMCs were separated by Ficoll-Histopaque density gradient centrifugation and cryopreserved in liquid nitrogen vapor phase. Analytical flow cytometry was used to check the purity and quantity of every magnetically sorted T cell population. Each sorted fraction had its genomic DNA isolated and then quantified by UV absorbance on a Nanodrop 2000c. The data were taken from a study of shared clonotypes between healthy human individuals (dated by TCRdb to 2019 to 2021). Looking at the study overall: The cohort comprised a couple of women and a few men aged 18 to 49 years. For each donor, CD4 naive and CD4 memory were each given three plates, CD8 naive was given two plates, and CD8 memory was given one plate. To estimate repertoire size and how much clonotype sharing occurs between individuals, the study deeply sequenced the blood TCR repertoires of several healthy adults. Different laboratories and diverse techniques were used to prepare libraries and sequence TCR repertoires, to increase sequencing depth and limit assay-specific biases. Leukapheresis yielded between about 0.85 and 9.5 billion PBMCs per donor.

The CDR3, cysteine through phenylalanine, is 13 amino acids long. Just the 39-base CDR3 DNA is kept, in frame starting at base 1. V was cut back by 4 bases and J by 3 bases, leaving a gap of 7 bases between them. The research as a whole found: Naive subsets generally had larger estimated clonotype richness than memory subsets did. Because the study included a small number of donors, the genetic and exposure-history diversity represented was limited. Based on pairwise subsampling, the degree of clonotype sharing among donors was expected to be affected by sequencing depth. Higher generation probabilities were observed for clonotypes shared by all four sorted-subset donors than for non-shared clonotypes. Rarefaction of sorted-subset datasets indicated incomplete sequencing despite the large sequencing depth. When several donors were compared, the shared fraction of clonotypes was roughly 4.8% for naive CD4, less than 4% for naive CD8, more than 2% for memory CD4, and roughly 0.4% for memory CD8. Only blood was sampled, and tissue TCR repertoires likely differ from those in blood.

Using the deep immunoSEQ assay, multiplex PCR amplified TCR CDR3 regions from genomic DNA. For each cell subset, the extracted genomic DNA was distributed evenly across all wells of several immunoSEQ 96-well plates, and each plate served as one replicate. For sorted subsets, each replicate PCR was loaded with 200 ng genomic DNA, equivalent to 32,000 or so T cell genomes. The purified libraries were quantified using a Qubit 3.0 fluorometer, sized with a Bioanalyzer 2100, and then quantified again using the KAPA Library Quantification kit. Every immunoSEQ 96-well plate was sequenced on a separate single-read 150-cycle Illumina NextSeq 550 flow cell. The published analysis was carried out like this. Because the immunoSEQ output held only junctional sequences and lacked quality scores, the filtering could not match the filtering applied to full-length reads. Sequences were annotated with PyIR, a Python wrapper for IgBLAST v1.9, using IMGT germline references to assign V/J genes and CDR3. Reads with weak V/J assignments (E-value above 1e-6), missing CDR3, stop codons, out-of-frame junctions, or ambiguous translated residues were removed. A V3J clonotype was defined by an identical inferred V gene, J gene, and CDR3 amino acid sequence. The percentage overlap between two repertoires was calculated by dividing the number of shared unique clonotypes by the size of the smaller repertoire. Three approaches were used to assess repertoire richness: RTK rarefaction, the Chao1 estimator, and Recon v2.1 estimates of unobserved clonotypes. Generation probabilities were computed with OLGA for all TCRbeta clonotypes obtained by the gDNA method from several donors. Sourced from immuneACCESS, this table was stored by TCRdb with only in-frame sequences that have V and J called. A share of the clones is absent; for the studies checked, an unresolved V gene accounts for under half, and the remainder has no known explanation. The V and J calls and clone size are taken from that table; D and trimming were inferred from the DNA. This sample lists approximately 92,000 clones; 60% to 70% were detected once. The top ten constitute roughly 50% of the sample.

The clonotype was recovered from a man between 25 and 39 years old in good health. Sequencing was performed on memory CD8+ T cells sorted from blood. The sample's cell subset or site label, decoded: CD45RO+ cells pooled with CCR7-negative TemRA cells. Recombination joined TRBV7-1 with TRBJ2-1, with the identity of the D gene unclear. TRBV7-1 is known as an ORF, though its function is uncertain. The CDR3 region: CASSLMVYNEQFF. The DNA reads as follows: TGTGCCAGCAGCTTAATGGTCTACAATGAGCAGTTCTTC.